This passage covers 15 T cell receptor beta chains from one sample sequenced in a study of molecular identifiers for immune sequencing clone quantification. TCRdb re-called the PCR reads with MiXCR, one entry per CDR3 protein. The data show about 65,000 distinct CDR3 sequences, about 18% seen once. Sequenced input: naive CD8+ T cells from blood, with Jurkat cell RNA spiked in. Noted subset: FACS-sorted CD8+CD4-CCR7+CD45RA+ naive T cells. The receptor source for this set is a human donor in good health. Some libraries in this study had Jurkat cell RNA spiked in.

A note on this clonotype: A clone one base away is much larger, so this may be a read error. The chain couples TRBV2 to TRBJ2-3; 14 nucleotides line up with TRBD2. CDR1 SNHLY and CDR2 FYNNEI come from the germline V gene. This CDR3 has 16 amino acids. The CDR3 here is CASKGGLAGVLDMQYF. The CDR3 DNA reads TGTGCCAGCAAGGGGGGACTAGCGGGAGTATTAGATATGCAGTATTTT.

This clonotype was observed at least ten times. The V call is TRBV14, the J call TRBJ1-1; tentative D call: TRBD1 (5 bases). The germline V gene encodes CDR1 SGHDN and CDR2 FVKESK. The CDR3 length is 18 residues. V lost 0 bases and J 3 bases, leaving 20 bases between the germline ends. Here the CDR3 reads CASSQELLYAGPDTEAFF. The CDR3, as DNA: TGTGCCAGCAGCCAAGAACTCCTGTATGCAGGGCCGGACACTGAAGCTTTCTTT.

In its sample, this clonotype ranks as medium-sized. The chain carries TRBV7-9 and TRBJ2-3; D possibly corresponds to TRBD2 (6 bases). Trimming cost V 4 bases and J 0 bases, with 17 bases left between them. This CDR3 contains 17 residues. Germline-derived CDR1 and CDR2 are SEHNR and FQNEAQ (reference sequence). The CDR3, as DNA: TGTGCCAGCAGCTCCTGGGACTCCCGCAGAAGCACAGATACGCAGTATTTT. Protein product: CASSSWDSRRSTDTQYF. Full variable domain (rest looked up from reference TRBV7-9 and TRBJ2-3): DTGVSQNPRHKITKRGQNVTFRCDPISEHNRLYWYRQTLGQGPEFLTYFQNEAQLEKSRLLSDRFSAERPKGSFSTLEIQRTEQGDSAMYLCASSSWDSRRSTDTQYFGPGTRLTVL.

This clonotype was counted ten times or more. The V gene is TRBV5-6, the J gene TRBJ1-5; 7 nucleotides match TRBD1. Germline lookup yields CDR1 SGHDT and CDR2 YYEEEE. This CDR3 comprises 17 residues. J was trimmed by 0 bases and V by 4 bases; bases with no gene match: 10. CDR3: CASSLSQGTYSNQPQHF. CDR3 bases: TGTGCCAGCAGCCTCTCACAGGGGACGTATAGCAATCAGCCCCAGCATTTT.

This clonotype was found many times. CDR3 region: CASSWDNADTQYF. The DNA for the CDR3 is TGTGCCAGCAGCTGGGACAACGCAGATACGCAGTATTTT. The rearrangement uses TRBV5-4 and TRBJ2-3, with D perhaps TRBD1 (6 bases). The length of the CDR3 is 13 residues. The ends were cut back, 3 bases at V and 4 bases at J, with 9 bases in the middle. Germline CDR1 reads SGHNT; CDR2 reads YYREEE (reference sequence).

The CDR3 loop is CASRGLAGEGREQYF. The CDR3 DNA reads as TGTGCCAGCAGGGGACTAGCGGGAGAAGGAAGGGAGCAGTACTTC. The chain joins TRBV12-3 or TRBV12-4 to TRBJ2-7, with 14 positions matching TRBD2. The V gene end was trimmed by 6 bases and the J gene end by 7 bases; junction bases not matched to a gene: 8. CDR3 length: 15 amino acids.

This clonotype is medium-sized (0.01 to 0.1%) by share. The chain combines TRBV4-3 with TRBJ2-3, with D possibly called TRBD1 or TRBD2 (5 bases each). CDR3 length equals 15 residues. Germline V lookup: CDR1 LGHNA, CDR2 YSLEER. V lost 3 bases and J lost 5, with 15 bases in between. CDR3 in amino acids: CASSQIPRDEDTQYF. CDR3 DNA sequence: TGCGCCAGCAGCCAGATCCCACGGGACGAAGATACGCAGTATTTT.

The chain is built from TRBV7-9 and TRBJ2-7; D is possibly TRBD2 (6 bases). The CDR3 runs to 19 residues. V dropped 0 bases and J dropped 2 bases, with 23 bases sitting between them. CDR1 SEHNR and CDR2 FQNEAQ come from the germline V gene (reference sequence). CDR3 loop: CASSLARGPNDFRAYEQYF. Written as DNA, the CDR3 is TGTGCCAGCAGCTTAGCGCGGGGCCCGAACGACTTCCGCGCCTACGAGCAGTACTTC.

This clonotype came up many times. V is TRBV28 and J is TRBJ1-5; D remains unclear. Germline CDR1 is MDHEN and CDR2 is SYDVKM. Trimming pared 6 bases from V and 4 bases from J, leaving 13 bases between. The CDR3 totals 14 residues. CDR3 coding DNA: TGTGCCAGCAGGGATCGCGCGCGGAATCAGCCCCAGCATTTT. As protein: CASRDRARNQPQHF.

Comment on this clonotype: Germline and junction disagree at one end, which may indicate a read error. In nucleotides, the CDR3 is TGTGCCAGCAACCAAGATTGGGTCGGGAGTTCCAACGAGCAGTACTTC. Translated, it gives CASNQDWVGSSNEQYF. The J gene is TRBJ2-7, the V gene TRBV3-1; the D gene is possibly TRBD2 (6 bases). The CDR3 loop spans 16 amino acids. Germline V gives CDR1 LGHDT, CDR2 YNNKEL (reference sequence).

This clonotype turned up a few times. A read error is possible here, since a much larger clone lies one base away. The chain is built from TRBV21-1 and TRBJ1-5; TRBD1 is taken as the D call from the table, unchecked against the DNA. TRBV21-1 is reported as a pseudogene. This CDR3 has 17 residues. CDR3 in amino acids: CVSSKRTGGRDDQPQHF. The CDR3 coding sequence is TGTGTCAGCAGCAAAAGGACAGGGGGCAGAGACGATCAGCCCCAGCATTTT.

This clonotype was picked up many times. This chain joins TRBV19 and TRBJ2-3; D unresolved. CDR1 is LNHDA, CDR2 SQIVND, per germline (reference sequence). Trimming left V 4 bases short and J 4 bases short, with 15 bases between. This CDR3 region has 15 residues. In DNA, the CDR3 is TGTGCCAGTAGTACTGGCCTCGATTCGGCAGATACGCAGTATTTT. Protein product: CASSTGLDSADTQYF. Full variable domain (remainder filled in from reference TRBV19 and TRBJ2-3): DGGITQSPKYLFRKEGQNVTLSCEQNLNHDAMYWYRQDPGQGLRLIYYSQIVNDFQKGDIAEGYSVSREKKESFPLTVTSAQKNPTAFYLCASSTGLDSADTQYFGPGTRLTVL.

This rearrangement joins TRBV9 to TRBJ2-2; D could derive from TRBD1 or TRBD2 (5 bases each). The CDR3 covers 16 residues. Per the germline V gene, CDR1 is SGDLS and CDR2 is YYNGEE. V was trimmed by 4 bases and J by 1 base, leaving 14 bases between them. CDR3 sequence reads: CASSFTGTGNTGELFF. The CDR3 DNA is TGTGCCAGCAGCTTTACCGGGACGGGGAACACCGGGGAGCTGTTTTTT.

At least ten counts were recorded for this clonotype. The chain recombines TRBV5-1 with TRBJ2-7, with D perhaps given as TRBD1 or TRBD2 (5 bases each). From germline, CDR1 is SGHRS and CDR2 YFSETQ. This CDR3 is built from 15 residues. Trimming shortened V by 5 bases and J by 2 bases, and 17 bases separated the two germline ends. The CDR3 DNA follows: TGCGCCAGCAGAATACTCGGGGCCTCTCCCTACGAGCAGTACTTC. This encodes CASRILGASPYEQYF.

This clonotype came up many times. This sequence joins TRBV9 and TRBJ2-1; D possibly corresponds to TRBD1 (6 bases). Germline V lookup: CDR1 SGDLS, CDR2 YYNGEE. Between the trimmed V and J ends, which lost 0 bases and 2 bases, there was a span of 9 bases. The CDR3 covers 15 residues. Here the CDR3 DNA reads TGTGCCAGCAGCGTAGCCGGGACACCCTACAATGAGCAGTTCTTC. It yields the protein CASSVAGTPYNEQFF.